This is a list of T cell receptor beta chains from one sample in a study of T-cell reconstitution after alpha-beta-depleted transplantation in children. TCRdb fed the PCR reads into MiXCR, producing one record per CDR3 protein. The sample carries fewer than 550,000 distinct CDR3 sequences, 10% to 12% recorded once. Sample: PBMCs, mostly from graft donor cells, taken 180 days after TCRalphabeta/CD19-depleted stem cell transplant. The receptors were sampled from a female patient younger than 10 who had a stem cell transplant for aplastic anemia, so the T cells may come from the graft donor. Each CDR3 is given with its conserved first and last residue. The D gene is left open where the match is weak. Size is stated for part of the rows, as once, few or many counts, or as a class when the clone is expanded.

clone size	J gene	D gene	V gene	CDR3 DNA	CDR3 protein
.	TRBJ2-2	.	TRBV27	TGTGCCAGCAGTTTTGGGAGGTCCGGCGGGGAGCTGTTTTTT	CASSFGRSGGELFF
many	TRBJ2-1	TRBD2	TRBV7-9	TGTGCCAGCAGCCCCCCGGGACTAGCTGACTATGAGCAGTTCTTC	CASSPPGLADYEQFF
few	TRBJ1-1	.	TRBV27	TGTGCCAGCAGTTTATACTGGGGTACTGAAGCTTTCTTT	CASSLYWGTEAFF
few	TRBJ2-7	.	TRBV6-1	TGTGCCAGCAGCTGGCGGCTCAACTCCTACGAGCAGTACTTC	CASSWRLNSYEQYF
.	TRBJ2-3	.	TRBV24-1	TGTGCCACAAACCGGGACAGCACAGATACGCAGTATTTT	CATNRDSTDTQYF
.	TRBJ2-1	.	TRBV6-2/TRBV6-3	TGTGCCAGCAGTTACTCGTCCCGACTGGGCCAGGAGCAGTTCTTC	CASSYSSRLGQEQFF
few	TRBJ1-2	.	TRBV5-8	TGTGCCAGCAGCTTGAGGGCCTTCTACGATGGCTACACCTTC	CASSLRAFYDGYTF
.	TRBJ2-7	.	TRBV5-6	TGTGCCAGCAGCCCCCTCTGGGCCGGGTCCTCCTACGAGCAGTACTTC	CASSPLWAGSSYEQYF
few	TRBJ2-1	TRBD2	TRBV5-4	TGTGCCAGCAGCTTGGATGGTGGCGGGAGGGCCCTCTCTGTCAATGAGCAGTTCTTC	CASSLDGGGRALSVNEQFF
few	TRBJ2-7	TRBD1	TRBV20-1	TGCAGTGCTAGTGTTTGGACAGGGTTGAGCGAGCAGTACTTC	CSASVWTGLSEQYF
.	TRBJ2-3	.	TRBV6-2/TRBV6-3	TGTGCCAGCAGTTGGGGACGGCTGACGGATACGCAGTATTTT	CASSWGRLTDTQYF
.	TRBJ2-1	.	TRBV19	TGTGCCAGTAGTACCCAGGGTCTGGGGTCCTACAATGAGCAGTTCTTC	CASSTQGLGSYNEQFF
few	TRBJ2-7	.	TRBV12-3/TRBV12-4	TGTGCCAGCAGGCGGCGGCAGGGGCGGGACGTCTACTACGAGCAGTACTTC	CASRRRQGRDVYYEQYF
few	TRBJ2-1	.	TRBV7-2	TGTGCCAGCAGCTCAGGGTCGGGCTCCTACAATGAGCAGTTCTTC	CASSSGSGSYNEQFF
.	TRBJ2-1	.	TRBV5-1	TGCGCCAGCAGCGGACGCCGGGACACCCTCAATGAGCAGTTCTTC	CASSGRRDTLNEQFF
few	TRBJ1-2	TRBD1	TRBV5-1	TGCGCCAGCAGCATCTGGGAGACAGGGTATGGCTACACCTTC	CASSIWETGYGYTF
many	TRBJ1-1	.	TRBV5-1	TGCGCCAGCAGCCAATTCTTTAACACTGAAGCTTTCTTT	CASSQFFNTEAFF
.	TRBJ2-7	TRBD2	TRBV11-2	TGTGCCAGCAGCTTTCACCGAAAGACTAGCACAGACTCCTACGAGCAGTACTTC	CASSFHRKTSTDSYEQYF
.	TRBJ2-1	.	TRBV12-3/TRBV12-4	TGTGCCAGCAGATCAATGGGCGAGCAGTTCTTC	CASRSMGEQFF
many	TRBJ2-5	TRBD2	TRBV29-1	TGCAGCGGGCGGGGGGACCAAGAGACCCAGTACTTC	CSGRGDQETQYF
.	TRBJ2-1	TRBD2	TRBV20-1	TGCAGTGCTAGAGATGGTGCGGGAGTCGGGTACAATGAGCAGTTCTTC	CSARDGAGVGYNEQFF